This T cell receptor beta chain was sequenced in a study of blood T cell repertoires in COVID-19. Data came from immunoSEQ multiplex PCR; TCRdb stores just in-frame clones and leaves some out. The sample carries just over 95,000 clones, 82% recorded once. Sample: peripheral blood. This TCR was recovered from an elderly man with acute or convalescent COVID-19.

The CDR3 region has the DNA TGCAGCGTGGGGGACAGAAGCAATTCACCCCTCCACTTT. Its translation is CSVGDRSNSPLHF. The rearrangement links TRBV29-1 to TRBJ1-6; TRBD1 aligns across 7 bases. Germline CDR1 SQVTM, CDR2 ANQGSEA. CDR3 length equals 13 residues. Trimming cost V 6 bases and J 7 bases; bases outside gene matches: 6.